This T cell receptor (beta chain) is from a study of T-cell reconstitution after alpha-beta-depleted transplantation in children. The authors prepared the TCRbeta library with unique molecular identifiers. Each CDR3 protein gets one entry after TCRdb re-called the PCR reads with MiXCR. The sample has around 960,000 distinct CDR3 sequences; roughly 29% are singletons. Whole-study findings and limits: Alpha-beta T cells about two months after transplant reportedly derived from several hundred expanded graft clones. Surviving recipient T cells and thymic progenitors accounted for the high day-60 TCRbeta diversity observed in some patients. The authors attributed T-cell counts and diversity one year after transplant mostly to newly produced T cells.

About this clonotype itself: What it binds is unknown.

The input for sequencing was PBMCs, mostly from graft donor cells, taken 360 days after TCRalphabeta/CD19-depleted stem cell transplant. The clonotype was recovered from a boy under three years old who had a stem cell transplant for SCID, so the T cells may come from the graft donor.

CDR3 sequence reads: CASSYLQGGEQFF. The DNA of the CDR3 is TGCGCCAGCAGCTACCTACAGGGTGGGGAGCAGTTCTTC. The chain uses TRBV5-1 and TRBJ2-1, with D possibly TRBD1 on 6 matching bases. This CDR3 is 13 amino acids long. Germline lookup yields CDR1 SGHRS and CDR2 YFSETQ. The V and J ends lost 3 bases and 10 bases respectively, with 14 bases between them.